The clone carrying this T cell receptor (beta chain) was seen many times. No antigen is known for it. Amplification targeted the TCR beta CDR3 regions, with RNA transcripts as the source material. Scientists carried out first-round RT-PCR using HTBI primers and then a second-round multiplex PCR. TCRdb processed the multiplex PCR reads anew with MiXCR; each CDR3 protein has one entry. The repertoire consists of over 650,000 distinct CDR3 sequences, with approximately 39% occurring once and the leading ten covering roughly 3.5%. Germline V gene lookup returns CDR1 MGHDK and CDR2 SYGVNS. The CDR3 has 14 amino acids. The data belong to a study of Graves' ophthalmopathy and Graves' hyperthyroidism. General observations from the study: Blood also contained most of the expanded thyroid clonotypes above 0.001 frequency.

This clonotype originated in an adult man with Graves' ophthalmopathy. Sequencing was performed on peripheral blood. The J gene is TRBJ1-5, the V gene TRBV25-1, with 9 positions matching TRBD1. DNA of the CDR3: TGTGCGCCCCGGGACAGGGAGATGGATCAGCCCCAGCATTTT. Protein product: CAPRDREMDQPQHF.